These 21 T cell receptor beta chains originate from one sample sequenced in a study of T cell clusters in autoimmune cytopenias. TRB was amplified from roughly 0.25 ug of peripheral blood genomic DNA per sample. TRB rearrangements were amplified by touch-down multiplex PCR with mixed TRB-A/B primers. TCRdb reprocessed the multiplex PCR reads, keeping one entry per CDR3 protein, no DNA. The table lists some 11,000 distinct CDR3 sequences. These same data were also listed under a study on T cell repertoires in aging, cancer and after chemotherapy.

The sample consisted of peripheral blood. These receptors originate from a human donor in good health.

The J gene is TRBJ1-2, the V gene TRBV27. This CDR3 comprises 14 residues. Germline lookup yields CDR1 MNHEY and CDR2 SMNVEV (reference sequence). This CDR3 reads CASSPRMRYYGYTF.

The V call is TRBV24-1, the J call TRBJ2-2; TCRdb names TRBD1, which stays unverified in the absence of DNA. CDR3 length: 13 residues. The V gene's germline CDR1 is KGHDR and CDR2 SFDVKD. The CDR3 region is CATSDGGTGELFF.

This sequence joins TRBV6-5 and TRBJ1-5; TCRdb picks TRBD1, but there is no DNA to check that call. CDR1 and CDR2 (germline): MNHEY, SVGAGI. The length of the CDR3 is 15 residues. CDR3 protein: CASSLSGQGNQPQHF.

The rearrangement joins TRBV28 to TRBJ1-2. Germline CDR1 is MDHEN and CDR2 is SYDVKM. The CDR3 loop spans 16 amino acids. The CDR3 loop is CASSSGVIMRNYGYTF.

V usage is TRBV20-1 and J usage is TRBJ1-4; TCRdb's D call, TRBD1, is unchecked because there is no DNA. Germline V CDR1 and CDR2: DFQATT, SNEGSKA (reference sequence). The CDR3 length is 15 residues. The CDR3 sequence is CSASPGGGTNEKLFF.

This clonotype is classed as medium-sized by frequency. The gene calls are TRBV15 and TRBJ2-6. Per germline, CDR1 LNHNV and CDR2 YYDKDF (reference sequence). CDR3 length: 16 amino acids. The CDR3 protein is CATSRDTLGGANVLTF. The full variable domain, with the rest looked up from reference TRBV15 and TRBJ2-6, is DAMVIQNPRYQVTQFGKPVTLSCSQTLNHNVMYWYQQKSSQAPKLLFHYYDKDFNNEADTPDNFQSRRPNTSFCFLDIRSPGLGDTAMYLCATSRDTLGGANVLTFGAGSRLTVL.

Considering frequency, this clonotype is medium-sized. The CDR3 is CASSWTVNTEAFF. The chain has TRBV6-2 or TRBV6-3 and TRBJ1-1; as DNA is missing, the TRBD1 call by TCRdb cannot be tested. The length of the CDR3 is 13 residues. CDR1 MNHEY and CDR2 SVGEGT come from the germline V gene.

Judged by frequency, this clonotype is medium-sized. The chain links TRBV29-1 to TRBJ2-5; with no DNA, the TCRdb D assignment of TRBD1 cannot be verified. The CDR3 is made up of 14 amino acids. Looked up from germline, CDR1 is SQVTM and CDR2 is ANQGSEA. The CDR3 here is CSVASRGQRETQYF.

This clonotype shows up as medium-sized by frequency. The J gene is TRBJ2-2, the V gene TRBV19. Per germline, CDR1 LNHDA and CDR2 SQIVND (reference sequence). The CDR3 covers 15 residues. CDR3 sequence: CASSTSVPNTGELFF.

Judged by frequency, this clonotype is medium-sized (0.01 to 0.1%). The genes are TRBV19 and TRBJ1-1. Per the germline V gene, CDR1 is LNHDA and CDR2 is SQIVND (reference sequence). The CDR3 length is 13 residues. CDR3 residues: CASIGTAGPEAFF.

The chain is built from TRBV12-3 or TRBV12-4 and TRBJ2-3; TCRdb picks TRBD1, but there is no DNA to check that call. The CDR3 is 14 amino acids. CDR3 sequence reads: CASSLVRPRATQYF.

This sequence joins TRBV6-2 or TRBV6-3 and TRBJ1-5; no DNA is available, so the TRBD1 call from TCRdb remains unchecked. This CDR3 contains 15 residues. Per the germline V gene, CDR1 is MNHEY and CDR2 is SVGEGT. This CDR3 reads CASISGGRANQPQHF.

Measured by frequency, this clonotype is medium-sized. CDR3 sequence: CASSPNRGRNEQYF. The chain has TRBV7-6 and TRBJ2-7; TCRdb lists TRBD1, though no DNA is available to test this call. CDR3 length equals 14 residues. Germline CDR1 reads SGHVS; CDR2 reads FNYEAQ.

The chain is built from TRBV7-2 and TRBJ2-3; with no DNA, the TCRdb D assignment of TRBD2 cannot be verified. The germline gives CDR1 SGHTA, CDR2 FQGNSA. CDR3 size: 17 residues. CDR3 amino acids: CASSLDLAGAYTDTQYF.

The chain is built from TRBV7-8 and TRBJ2-1. The CDR3 consists of 16 residues. CDR1 is SGHVS and CDR2 is FQNEAQ in the germline V gene. Here the CDR3 reads CASSLRRLSSYNEQFF.

The chain combines TRBV6-1 with TRBJ2-2; TCRdb reports TRBD1, a call that lacks DNA to check it against. This CDR3 contains 15 residues. The germline gives CDR1 MNHNS, CDR2 SASEGT. The CDR3 protein is CASSEHRAGTGELFF.

The chain employs TRBV20-1 and TRBJ1-1; TCRdb calls TRBD1, which cannot be checked without DNA. The germline gives CDR1 DFQATT, CDR2 SNEGSKA (reference sequence). The CDR3 extends over 12 amino acids. This CDR3 reads CSASPGGTEAFF.

The J gene is TRBJ1-2, the V gene TRBV5-4. The CDR3 consists of 15 residues. Germline CDR1 and CDR2: SGHNT and YYREEE (reference sequence). This CDR3 reads CASSLGPTPNYGYTF.

V gene TRBV18 combines with J gene TRBJ1-2; TCRdb's D gene call, TRBD1, goes unchecked for lack of DNA. The CDR3 sequence is 15 residues long. Germline CDR1 reads KGHSH; CDR2 reads LQKENI. The CDR3 loop is CASSPLGTGDYGYTF.

Measured by frequency, this clonotype is medium-sized. The chain has TRBV5-6 and TRBJ2-7. The CDR3 runs to 13 residues. Germline V gene lookup returns CDR1 SGHDT and CDR2 YYEEEE. The CDR3 loop is CASSLGRSYEQYF.

This chain uses TRBV7-9 with TRBJ2-5; TCRdb's D call, TRBD2, is unchecked because there is no DNA. Germline CDR1 SEHNR, CDR2 FQNEAQ (reference sequence). CDR3 length: 14 amino acids. The CDR3: CASSPQTSQETQYF.